This T cell receptor (beta chain) is drawn from a study of regulatory T cells in long-lasting Graves disease. This clonotype appeared a few times. No antigen is known for it. Documented time point: persistent/refractory GD, antithyroid drugs over 5 years with positive TRAb. From RNA extracted from PBMCs, the TCR library was made. A blood draw put around 9 milliliters of peripheral blood into EDTA tubes. V lost 5 bases to trimming and J lost 4 bases, with 18 bases between them. The CDR3 sequence is 15 residues long. Germline V gene sequence: CDR1 SEHNR, CDR2 FQNEAQ (reference sequence). Study conclusions and caveats: Persistent Graves' patients showed less TCR diversity than newly diagnosed ones. Patients with persistent disease showed a bias toward TRBV28, TRBJ1-2 and TRBJ2-5.

Arm-PCR of CDR3 regions and iRepertoire HTBI primers were the basis on which TCR beta libraries were built. TCRdb reprocessed the multiplex PCR reads via MiXCR and lists one record per CDR3 protein. The table has around 460,000 distinct CDR3 sequences, 20% to 25% seen once. Sequenced material: peripheral blood mononuclear cells (PBMCs), taken when the disease was refractory, from a patient treated with antithyroid drugs. The sequence came from a female donor with Graves disease. This chain joins TRBV7-9 and TRBJ2-7, with a tentative D call TRBD2 (5 bases). In DNA form, the CDR3 reads TGTGCCAGCAGCCGTGGACTCCCATCGGGGTACGAGCAGTACTTC. It yields the protein CASSRGLPSGYEQYF.